Each of the 18 T cell receptor beta chains below was sequenced from the same sample in a study of T cell responses to AZD1222 COVID-19 vaccine. Profiled with immunoSEQ multiplex PCR; TCRdb holds only in-frame clones, not every one. The data contain about 92,000 clones, over 75% of them singletons. The sample was peripheral blood, taken on day 0 of AZD1222 vaccination. Receptors originate from an adult in good health.

J is TRBJ2-3 and V is TRBV7-2, with 10 bases identical to TRBD2. The V gene end was trimmed by 2 bases and the J gene end by 2 bases; junction bases not matched to a gene: 7. Per germline, CDR1 SGHTA and CDR2 FQGNSA. The CDR3 length is 17 residues. CDR3 sequence (DNA): TGTGCCAGCAGCTTATCCTTTAGCGGGGGGAACACAGATACGCAGTATTTT. This gives the protein CASSLSFSGGNTDTQYF.

This rearrangement joins TRBV11-2 to TRBJ2-5; 7 nucleotides agree with TRBD2. V trimming: 5 bases; J trimming: 5 bases; junction bases outside the gene matches: 11. Germline CDR1 reads SGHAT; CDR2 reads FQNNGV. This CDR3 is 15 amino acids long. As DNA, the CDR3 is TGTGCCAGCAGCAGGGAGGGGATGAGATCTGAGACCCAGTACTTC. As protein: CASSREGMRSETQYF.

The J gene is TRBJ1-2, the V gene TRBV6-6; no definite D call. Germline V lookup: CDR1 MNHNY, CDR2 SVGAGI (reference sequence). The CDR3 loop spans 15 amino acids. V was trimmed by 8 bases and J by 4 bases, leaving 20 bases between them. CDR3 amino acids: CASRPMENSIYGYTF. For the CDR3, the DNA is TGTGCCAGCCGCCCCATGGAGAACTCCATCTATGGCTACACCTTC.

The V gene is TRBV5-1, the J gene TRBJ2-7; D might be TRBD2 (5 bases). Between the trimmed V and J ends, which lost 3 bases and 3 bases, there was a span of 13 bases. There are 14 residues in the CDR3. The V gene's germline CDR1 is SGHRS and CDR2 YFSETQ. CDR3 residues: CASSSSYGVYEQYF. The DNA for the CDR3 is TGCGCCAGCAGCTCGAGTTACGGGGTCTACGAGCAGTACTTC.

The chain joins TRBV6-5 to TRBJ1-1; D unclear. The CDR3 runs to 12 residues. Trimming took 8 bases from V and 0 from J, leaving 7 bases between them. Germline assignment: CDR1 MNHEY and CDR2 SVGAGI. The CDR3 protein is CASGFMNTEAFF. In nucleotides, the CDR3 is TGTGCCAGCGGGTTCATGAACACTGAAGCTTTCTTT.

The V call is TRBV29-1, the J call TRBJ1-1, with no clear D. From germline, CDR1 is SQVTM and CDR2 ANQGSEA. V was cut by 2 bases and J by 5 bases, with 15 bases left in between. The CDR3 totals 14 residues. CDR3 nucleotides: TGCAGCGTTGAATACACCCGTCTGGGGACTGAAGCTTTCTTT. This gives the protein CSVEYTRLGTEAFF.

The V call is TRBV28, the J call TRBJ1-2; D ambiguous. Per the germline V gene, CDR1 is MDHEN and CDR2 is SYDVKM. V was trimmed by 4 bases and J by 8 bases, leaving 8 bases between them. CDR3 length: 11 amino acids. The chain's CDR3 is CASSYQWGYTF. CDR3 in DNA: TGTGCCAGCAGTTACCAGTGGGGCTACACCTTC.

The chain joins TRBV24-1 to TRBJ2-1, with D perhaps TRBD1 (6 bases). The V and J ends lost 4 bases and 5 bases respectively, with 20 bases between them. CDR3 size: 17 residues. CDR1 is KGHDR, CDR2 SFDVKD, per germline. CDR3 loop: CATSDPLARGEDNEQFF. The CDR3 coding sequence is TGTGCCACCAGTGACCCTTTGGCCAGGGGAGAAGACAATGAGCAGTTCTTC.

The chain couples TRBV19 to TRBJ1-4; TRBD1 matches at 9 bases. Germline V gene lookup returns CDR1 LNHDA and CDR2 SQIVND (reference sequence). The CDR3 consists of 16 residues. The ends lost 6 bases at V and 8 bases at J; junction bases unmatched: 13. CDR3 sequence: CASSRPGTGTREKLFF. CDR3 nucleotides: TGTGCCAGTAGCCGTCCCGGGACAGGGACTCGGGAAAAACTGTTTTTT.

The chain couples TRBV3-1 (or the pseudogene TRBV3-2) to TRBJ2-7; D is unresolved. This CDR3 comprises 14 residues. The V gene lost 5 bases and the J gene lost 5 bases, with 16 bases spanning the gap. The germline V gene encodes CDR1 LGHDT and CDR2 YNNKEL (reference sequence). CDR3 nucleotide sequence: TGTGCCAGCAGCGTAAATTTCGTGTTAGACGAGCAGTACTTC. Protein sequence: CASSVNFVLDEQYF.

This clone was picked up one time. The chain employs TRBV6-5 and TRBJ2-3; D is unclear. Germline-derived CDR1 and CDR2 are MNHEY and SVGAGI. V lost 5 bases to trimming and J lost 7 bases, with 4 bases between them. The length of the CDR3 is 10 residues. DNA for the CDR3: TGTGCCAGCAGTCTATATACGCAGTATTTT. Its protein is CASSLYTQYF.

This rearrangement joins TRBV6-5 to TRBJ1-4; 9 nucleotides align to TRBD1. The CDR3 runs 13 residues. Germline values: CDR1 MNHEY, CDR2 SVGAGI. V gave up 10 bases and J gave up 6 bases; unmatched junction bases: 6. Here the CDR3 DNA reads TGTGCCACCCGAGGACAGGGGTATGAAAAACTGTTTTTT. Translation: CATRGQGYEKLFF.

In its sample, this clone was seen a few times. V usage is TRBV7-9 and J usage is TRBJ2-3; D possibly matches TRBD1 or TRBD2 (5 bases each). Germline assignment: CDR1 SEHNR and CDR2 FQNEAQ (reference sequence). This CDR3 spans 14 amino acids. Trimming removed 8 bases from V and 0 bases from J, with 12 bases in between. The CDR3 DNA sequence: TGTGCCAGCGGGACGGGAATTAGCACAGATACGCAGTATTTT. Its protein is CASGTGISTDTQYF.

The chain recombines TRBV10-2 with TRBJ2-7; no definite D call. Germline CDR1 is WSHSY and CDR2 is SAAADI. The CDR3 has 11 residues. Trimming removed 3 bases at V and 3 bases at J, with 3 bases between. The CDR3 nucleotides read TGCGCCAGCAGTGATGGCTACGAGCAGTACTTC. Residues: CASSDGYEQYF.

The chain joins TRBV28 to TRBJ1-3; no clear D. The germline gives CDR1 MDHEN, CDR2 SYDVKM. Trimming removed 2 bases at V and 0 bases at J, with 5 bases between. The CDR3 length is 14 residues. The CDR3 spells CASSLQVSGNTIYF. CDR3 DNA: TGTGCCAGCAGTTTACAGGTCTCTGGAAACACCATATATTTT.

The chain recombines TRBV6-5 with TRBJ1-5; possible D gene TRBD1, 6 bases. The CDR3 is 16 residues long. Trimming shortened V by 4 bases and J by 0 bases, and 13 bases separated the two germline ends. CDR1 is MNHEY, CDR2 SVGAGI, per germline. CDR3 sequence: CASSLQGTGSNQPQHF. The CDR3 DNA reads as TGTGCCAGCAGTTTACAGGGAACTGGTAGCAATCAGCCCCAGCATTTT.

The rearrangement uses TRBV13 and TRBJ1-2, with D possibly being TRBD1 (6 bases). The CDR3 is 16 residues long. V shed 5 bases and J shed 1 base, with 17 bases lying between them. The germline CDR1 and CDR2 sequences are PRHDT and FYEKMQ (reference sequence). The CDR3 bases are TGTGCCAGCAGCACCGCTTATCACAGGGATAACTATGGCTACACCTTC. Translation gives CASSTAYHRDNYGYTF.

The chain combines TRBV2 with TRBJ1-5, with TRBD1 matching 11 bases. There are 16 residues in the CDR3. The germline CDR1 and CDR2 sequences are SNHLY and FYNNEI. The junction had 10 bases not matched to a gene; V was cut back by 7 bases and J by 5 bases. The CDR3 reads CASKTRPGQGDQPQHF. CDR3 sequence (DNA): TGTGCCAGCAAGACGAGACCGGGACAGGGGGATCAGCCCCAGCATTTT.